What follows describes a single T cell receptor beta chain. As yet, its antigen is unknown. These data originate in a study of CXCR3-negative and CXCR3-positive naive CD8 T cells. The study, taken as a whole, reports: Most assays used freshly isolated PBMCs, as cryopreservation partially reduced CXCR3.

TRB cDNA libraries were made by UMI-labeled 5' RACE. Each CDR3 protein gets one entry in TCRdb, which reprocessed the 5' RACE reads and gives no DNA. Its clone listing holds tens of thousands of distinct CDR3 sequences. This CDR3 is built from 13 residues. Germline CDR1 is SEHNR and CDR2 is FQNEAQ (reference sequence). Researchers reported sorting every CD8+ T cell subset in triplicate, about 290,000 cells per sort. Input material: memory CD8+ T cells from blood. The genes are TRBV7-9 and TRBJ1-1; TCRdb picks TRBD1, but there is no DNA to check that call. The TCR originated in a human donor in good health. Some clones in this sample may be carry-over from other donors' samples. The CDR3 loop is CASSLGTGSEAFF.